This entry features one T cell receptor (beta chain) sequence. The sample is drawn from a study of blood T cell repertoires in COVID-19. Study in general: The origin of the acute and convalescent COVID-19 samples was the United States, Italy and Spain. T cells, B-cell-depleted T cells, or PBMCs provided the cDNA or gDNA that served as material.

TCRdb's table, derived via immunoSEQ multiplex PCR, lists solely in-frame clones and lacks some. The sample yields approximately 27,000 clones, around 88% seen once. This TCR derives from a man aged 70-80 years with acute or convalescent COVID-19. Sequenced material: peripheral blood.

For the CDR3, the DNA is TGTGCCAGCAGCCAGGGACAGGGGTACGAGCAGTACTTC. This sequence encodes CASSQGQGYEQYF. The genes are TRBV3-1 (or the pseudogene TRBV3-2) and TRBJ2-7, with 10 bases lining up with TRBD1. Germline trimming cut 3 bases from V and 4 bases from J; bases unmatched to any gene: 0. This CDR3 region has 13 residues. Germline V gene data show CDR1 as LGHDT and CDR2 as YNNKEL (reference sequence).